Listed here are 14 T cell receptor beta chains from one sample, sequenced in a study of Graves' ophthalmopathy and Graves' hyperthyroidism. The authors amplified TCR beta CDR3 regions from RNA transcripts. The authors performed first-round RT-PCR with HTBI primers and then a second-round multiplex PCR. TCRdb independently ran MiXCR on the multiplex PCR reads; one entry per CDR3 protein. The data contain 740,000 or so distinct CDR3 sequences, about 44% of them singletons. Sequenced material: peripheral blood. The receptors originated from an adult man with Graves' ophthalmopathy.

The sample holds many counts of this clonotype. J is TRBJ2-7 and V is TRBV10-3, with D perhaps TRBD2 (5 bases). Trimming stripped 4 bases from V and 0 bases from J, with 7 bases between. Looked up from germline, CDR1 is ENHRY and CDR2 is SYGVKD. The CDR3 spans 13 residues. As DNA, the CDR3 is TGTGCCATCAGTGCTCGGGGCTCCTACGAGCAGTACTTC. Its protein is CAISARGSYEQYF.

A single count supports this clonotype. The chain links TRBV12-3 or TRBV12-4 to TRBJ2-3; 7 bases match TRBD1. V trimming: 5 bases; J trimming: 3 bases; junction bases outside the gene matches: 5. The CDR3 covers 14 residues. This CDR3 is CASSQDRATDTQYF. DNA for the CDR3: TGTGCCAGCAGTCAAGACAGGGCAACAGATACGCAGTATTTT.

This clonotype has a count of ten or more. The J gene is TRBJ1-4, the V gene TRBV25-1; no clear D. Looked up from germline, CDR1 is MGHDK and CDR2 is SYGVNS. The length of the CDR3 is 12 residues. V lost 5 bases to trimming and J lost 8 bases, with 9 bases between them. The CDR3 spells CASSLKGEKLFF. In DNA, the CDR3 is TGTGCCAGCAGTCTTAAGGGCGAAAAACTGTTTTTT.

The chain links TRBV7-9 to TRBJ1-2; D possibly corresponds to TRBD1 (5 bases). The CDR3 runs 16 residues. CDR1 is SEHNR and CDR2 is FQNEAQ in the germline V gene (reference sequence). Trimming took 5 bases from V and 4 from J, leaving 20 bases between them. CDR3 amino acids: CASSQVSDRNIYGYTF. DNA of the CDR3: TGTGCCAGCAGCCAAGTGTCTGACAGAAACATCTATGGCTACACCTTC. Based on the CDR3 plus reference TRBV7-9 and TRBJ1-2, the full variable domain is DTGVSQNPRHKITKRGQNVTFRCDPISEHNRLYWYRQTLGQGPEFLTYFQNEAQLEKSRLLSDRFSAERPKGSFSTLEIQRTEQGDSAMYLCASSQVSDRNIYGYTFGSGTRLTVV.

In its sample, this clonotype was seen many times. V gene TRBV19 combines with J gene TRBJ1-2; D may be TRBD1 (5 bases). With 7 bases removed from V and 4 bases from J, the gap between germline ends came to 10 bases. The CDR3 consists of 12 residues. Germline assignment: CDR1 LNHDA and CDR2 SQIVND (reference sequence). CDR3 region: CASTQGGYGYTF. CDR3 in DNA: TGTGCCAGTACTCAGGGAGGCTATGGCTACACCTTC.

This clonotype showed up many times. V usage is TRBV25-1 and J usage is TRBJ1-5; 7 bases line up with TRBD1. The CDR3 runs 15 residues. Trimming removed 2 bases from V and 4 bases from J; junction bases left unmatched: 5. Germline V gene lookup returns CDR1 MGHDK and CDR2 SYGVNS. The CDR3 loop is CASSERDSVNQPQHF. The CDR3 DNA reads TGTGCCAGCAGTGAACGGGACAGCGTAAATCAGCCCCAGCATTTT.

This clonotype has a count of ten or more. This chain connects TRBV10-3 to TRBJ1-2; D remains ambiguous. Germline-derived CDR1 and CDR2 are ENHRY and SYGVKD. The length of the CDR3 is 14 residues. V was clipped by 0 bases and J by 2 bases, with 7 bases between them. CDR3 DNA sequence: TGTGCCATCAGTGAGTCGATGAGGAACTATGGCTACACCTTC. Amino acids: CAISESMRNYGYTF.

This chain connects TRBV5-1 to TRBJ1-3; D gene ambiguous. Germline values: CDR1 SGHRS, CDR2 YFSETQ. Trimming left V 0 bases short and J 4 bases short, with 11 bases between. There are 15 residues in the CDR3. CDR3 nucleotide sequence: TGCGCCAGCAGCTTGGGTCAGAACATCGGAAACACCATATATTTT. Protein product: CASSLGQNIGNTIYF.

V is TRBV7-2 and J is TRBJ2-7; 7 positions match TRBD1. V gave up 4 bases and J gave up 6 bases; unmatched junction bases: 3. CDR1 and CDR2 from the germline V gene are SGHTA and FQGNSA. The CDR3 is 12 amino acids. As DNA, the CDR3 is TGTGCCAGCAGCTACTACAGGGGCGAGCAGTACTTC. Its translation is CASSYYRGEQYF.

This clonotype has just one count. The junction departs from germline at one end; a sequencing error may be responsible. V usage is TRBV29-1 and J usage is TRBJ2-6, with TRBD1 identical over 9 bases. Germline-derived CDR1 and CDR2 are SQVTM and ANQGSEA. This CDR3 contains 12 residues. CDR3 DNA sequence: TGCAGCGTCGCGACAGGGGGCAACGTCCTGACTTTC. Translation: CSVATGGNVLTF. The variable domain in full, with the rest retrieved from reference TRBV29-1 and TRBJ2-6, is SAVISQKPSRDICQRGTSLTIQCQVDSQVTMMFWYRQQPGQSLTLIATANQGSEATYESGFVIDKFPISRPNLTFSTLTVSNMSPEDSSIYLCSVATGGNVLTFGAGSRLTVL.

This clonotype was seen once. This clone may be a read error of a much larger clone one base away. The J gene is TRBJ2-5, the V gene TRBV19; 8 bases align to TRBD1. The CDR3 length is 15 residues. Germline V gene data show CDR1 as LNHDA and CDR2 as SQIVND (reference sequence). The junction had 5 bases not matched to a gene; V was cut back by 3 bases and J by 2 bases. The CDR3 protein is CASSIPRDRQETQYF. The CDR3 DNA follows: TGTGCCAGTAGTATCCCCCGGGACAGGCAAGAGACCCAGTACTTC.

The chain couples TRBV4-3 to TRBJ2-7; a weak D match, TRBD1 (6 bases). Between the trimmed V and J ends, which lost 0 bases and 3 bases, there was a span of 9 bases. CDR1 and CDR2 from the germline V gene are LGHNA and YSLEER. The CDR3 totals 14 residues. CDR3: CASSQEWDNYEQYF. DNA for the CDR3: TGCGCCAGCAGCCAAGAGTGGGACAACTACGAGCAGTACTTC.

This clonotype has more than one count but fewer than ten. Mismatch with germline at one junction end may stem from a read error. This chain joins TRBV3-1 and TRBJ1-1; tentatively, D is TRBD1 (6 bases). CDR3 size: 12 residues. CDR1 LGHDT and CDR2 YNNKEL come from the germline V gene (reference sequence). CDR3 in DNA: TGTGCCAGCAGCCAAGATGGTCAGGGGCCGCGGTTT. Encoded protein: CASSQDGQGPRF.

Remarks on this clonotype: One junction end disagrees with the germline gene, perhaps due to a read error. The chain is built from TRBV2 and TRBJ2-3; D gene ambiguous. The CDR3 is 11 amino acids. Germline V CDR1 and CDR2: SNHLY, FYNNEI. CDR3 coding DNA: TGTGCCAGCAGTGCATTCAATGAGCAGTTCTTT. Its protein product is CASSAFNEQFF.